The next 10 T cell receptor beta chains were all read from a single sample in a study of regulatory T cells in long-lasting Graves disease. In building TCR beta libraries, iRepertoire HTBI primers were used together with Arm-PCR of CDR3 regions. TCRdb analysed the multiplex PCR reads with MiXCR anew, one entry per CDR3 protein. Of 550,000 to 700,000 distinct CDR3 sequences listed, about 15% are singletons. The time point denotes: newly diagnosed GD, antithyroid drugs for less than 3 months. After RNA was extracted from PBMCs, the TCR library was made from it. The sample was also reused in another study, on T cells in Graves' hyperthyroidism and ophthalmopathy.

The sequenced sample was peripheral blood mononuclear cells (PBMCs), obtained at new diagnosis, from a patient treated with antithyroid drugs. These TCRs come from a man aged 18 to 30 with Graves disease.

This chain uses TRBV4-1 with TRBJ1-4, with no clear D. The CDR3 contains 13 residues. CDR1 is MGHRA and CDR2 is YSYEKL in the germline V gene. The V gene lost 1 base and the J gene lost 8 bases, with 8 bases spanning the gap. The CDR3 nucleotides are TGCGCCAGCAGCCAAGTGAGAAGGGAAAAACTGTTTTTT. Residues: CASSQVRREKLFF.

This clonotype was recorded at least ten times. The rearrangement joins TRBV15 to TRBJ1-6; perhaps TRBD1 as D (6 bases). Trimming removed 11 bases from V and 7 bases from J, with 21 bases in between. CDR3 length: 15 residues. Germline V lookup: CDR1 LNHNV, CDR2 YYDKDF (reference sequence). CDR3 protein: CAPTGGCISNSPLHF. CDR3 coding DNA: TGTGCCCCCACCGGGGGCTGCATTTCCAATTCACCCCTCCACTTT.

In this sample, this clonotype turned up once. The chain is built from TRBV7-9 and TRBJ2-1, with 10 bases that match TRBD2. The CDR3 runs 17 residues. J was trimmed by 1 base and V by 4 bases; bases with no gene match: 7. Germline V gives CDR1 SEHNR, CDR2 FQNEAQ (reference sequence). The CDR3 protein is CASSSRAGGLSYNEQFF. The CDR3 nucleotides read TGTGCCAGCAGCTCTCGAGCGGGAGGGCTTTCCTACAATGAGCAGTTCTTC.

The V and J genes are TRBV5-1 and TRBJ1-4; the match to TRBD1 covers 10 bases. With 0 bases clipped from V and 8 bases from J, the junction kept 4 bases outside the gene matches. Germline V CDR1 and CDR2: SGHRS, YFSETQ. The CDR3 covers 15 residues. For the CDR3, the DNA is TGCGCCAGCAGCTTGGCAGGGACAGGGGAGGAAAAACTGTTTTTT. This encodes CASSLAGTGEEKLFF.

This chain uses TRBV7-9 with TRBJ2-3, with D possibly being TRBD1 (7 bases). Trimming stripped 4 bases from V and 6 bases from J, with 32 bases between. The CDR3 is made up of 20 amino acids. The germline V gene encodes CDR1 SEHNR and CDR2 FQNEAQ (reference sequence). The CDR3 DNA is TGTGCCAGCAGCTCGGAGACAGGGACGATCGCGGGGCGGTTAATGGATACGCAGTATTTT. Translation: CASSSETGTIAGRLMDTQYF.

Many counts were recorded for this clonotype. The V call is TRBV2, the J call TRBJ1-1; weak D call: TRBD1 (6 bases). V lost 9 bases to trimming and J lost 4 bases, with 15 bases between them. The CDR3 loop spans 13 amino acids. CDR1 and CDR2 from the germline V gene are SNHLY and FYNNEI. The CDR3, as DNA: TGTGCCAGGGCCGGGGGGGCGAGCACTGAAGCTTTCTTT. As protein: CARAGGASTEAFF.

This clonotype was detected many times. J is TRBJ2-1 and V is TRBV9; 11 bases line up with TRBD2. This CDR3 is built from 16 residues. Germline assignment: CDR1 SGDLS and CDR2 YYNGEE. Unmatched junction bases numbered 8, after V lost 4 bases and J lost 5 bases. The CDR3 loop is CASSPEGTSGNNEQFF. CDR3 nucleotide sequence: TGTGCCAGCAGCCCCGAAGGGACTAGCGGAAACAATGAGCAGTTCTTC. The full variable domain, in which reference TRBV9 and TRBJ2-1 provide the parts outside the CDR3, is DSGVTQTPKHLITATGQRVTLRCSPRSGDLSVYWYQQSLDQGLQFLIQYYNGEERAKGNILERFSAQQFPDLHSELNLSSLELGDSALYFCASSPEGTSGNNEQFFGPGTRLTVL.

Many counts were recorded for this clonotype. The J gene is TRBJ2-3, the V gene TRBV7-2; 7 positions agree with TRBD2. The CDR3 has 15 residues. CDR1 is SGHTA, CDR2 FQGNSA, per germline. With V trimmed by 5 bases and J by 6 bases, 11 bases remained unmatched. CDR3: CASSLRLAARDTQYF. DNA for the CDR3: TGTGCCAGCAGCCTCCGACTAGCCGCGAGGGATACGCAGTATTTT.

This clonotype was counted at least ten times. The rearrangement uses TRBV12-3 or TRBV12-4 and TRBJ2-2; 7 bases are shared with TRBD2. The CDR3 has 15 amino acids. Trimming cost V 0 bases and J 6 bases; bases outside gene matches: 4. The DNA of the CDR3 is TGTGCCAGCAGTTTAGCCAGACTAGCCGCCGGGGAGCTGTTTTTT. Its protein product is CASSLARLAAGELFF.

The CDR3 protein is CASSTGGSTEAFF. CDR3 DNA: TGTGCCAGCAGCACAGGGGGCTCGACTGAAGCTTTCTTT. The chain combines TRBV9 with TRBJ1-1; 9 bases align to TRBD1. The CDR3 runs 13 residues. Germline CDR1 reads SGDLS; CDR2 reads YYNGEE. V was clipped by 4 bases and J by 5 bases; unmatched bases: 3.